This T cell receptor beta chain was captured in a study of T cells after yellow fever vaccination. TCR cDNA, made by 5'RACE template switching, carried an added universal primer site and UMIs. TCRdb redid the calling of the 5' RACE reads with MiXCR, one entry per CDR3 protein. The sample holds some 500,000 distinct CDR3 sequences; approximately 13% are singletons and the top ten take about an eighth. This clonotype was observed a few times. Its antigen is not known. Germline and junction disagree at one end, which may indicate a read error. General study points: Highly abundant clonotypes carried over from the bulk population could end up in FACS-sorted repertoires as contaminants.

The sequencing here drew on PBMCs, taken on the day of the yellow fever booster vaccination. The sequence came from a man younger than 45 who received the YFV17D yellow fever vaccine.

CDR3 DNA sequence: TGTGCCAGCAGTAAACAGGGGGGAGGACTCATTTTC. This codes for CASSKQGGGLIF. The chain is built from TRBV6-6 and TRBJ2-1; 8 bases match TRBD1. The CDR3 covers 12 residues. The germline V gene encodes CDR1 MNHNY and CDR2 SVGAGI (reference sequence).